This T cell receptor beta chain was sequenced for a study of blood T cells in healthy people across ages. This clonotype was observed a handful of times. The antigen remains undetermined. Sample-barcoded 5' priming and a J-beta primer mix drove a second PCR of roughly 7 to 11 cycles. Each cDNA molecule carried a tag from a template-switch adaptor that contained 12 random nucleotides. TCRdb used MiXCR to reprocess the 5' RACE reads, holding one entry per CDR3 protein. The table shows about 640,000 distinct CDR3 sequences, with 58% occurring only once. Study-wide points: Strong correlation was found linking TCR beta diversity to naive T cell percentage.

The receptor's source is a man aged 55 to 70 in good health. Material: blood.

The CDR3 DNA sequence: TGTGCCAGCAGTCAAGGGACTGGCTACAATGAGCAGTTCTTC. It specifies CASSQGTGYNEQFF. The chain uses TRBV6-1 and TRBJ2-1; D might be TRBD2 (6 bases). Germline V gene sequence: CDR1 MNHNS, CDR2 SASEGT. This CDR3 has 14 amino acids. V lost 5 bases to trimming and J lost 3 bases, with 11 bases between them.